These T cell receptor beta chains were read from a single sample in a study of PD-1 blockade in classical Hodgkin lymphoma. The assay was immunoSEQ multiplex PCR, and TCRdb's table has in-frame clones only and misses some. This table holds 20,000 to 25,000 clones, about 95% found once. Sequenced sample: peripheral blood mononuclear cells (PBMCs). These TCRs come from a human donor with classical Hodgkin lymphoma. Each CDR3 is given with its conserved first and last residue. Each record gives: J gene, clone size, D gene, V gene, CDR3 protein, CDR3 DNA. The D gene is left open where the match is weak. Some rows have no size entry. The others give once, few or many, or a class for an expanded clone.

TRBJ2-5 | . | TRBD2 | TRBV7-6 | CASSRTVISGTSRETQYF | TGTGCCAGCAGCCGCACCGTCATATCCGGGACTAGCAGAGAGACCCAGTACTTC
TRBJ1-3 | . | . | TRBV11-3 | CASKAVHTIYF | TGTGCCAGCAAGGCAGTGCACACCATATATTTT
TRBJ1-3 | . | TRBD1 | TRBV18 | CASSPPQGAGGNTIYF | TGTGCCAGCTCACCACCCCAGGGGGCTGGAGGAAACACCATATATTTT
TRBJ1-6 | . | TRBD1 | TRBV19 | CASSTGTGVNSPLHF | TGTGCCAGTAGTACCGGGACAGGGGTAAATTCACCCCTCCACTTT
TRBJ1-4 | . | TRBD1 | TRBV9 | CASSPQTGMGGNEKLFF | TGTGCCAGCAGCCCTCAGACAGGGATGGGAGGGAATGAAAAACTGTTTTTT
TRBJ1-1 | few | . | TRBV6-1 | CASSEVHGVGTEAFF | TGTGCCAGCAGTGAAGTACATGGGGTTGGGACTGAAGCTTTCTTT
TRBJ2-3 | . | TRBD2 | TRBV7-2 | CASTLPLAGYSDTQYF | TGTGCCAGCACCCTCCCCCTAGCGGGGTATAGTGATACGCAGTATTTT
TRBJ2-7 | . | TRBD2 | TRBV25-1 | CASSGLGLADSYEQYF | TGTGCCAGCAGTGGCCTGGGACTAGCCGACTCCTACGAGCAGTACTTC
TRBJ2-4 | few | . | TRBV5-1 | CASSLATLTGAPITKNIQYF | TGCGCCAGCAGCTTGGCCACCTTGACGGGGGCGCCAATCACCAAAAACATTCAGTACTTC
TRBJ2-1 | . | . | TRBV4-1 | CASSQGRTYGDNEQFF | TGCGCCAGCAGCCAAGGTAGGACCTACGGGGACAATGAGCAGTTCTTC
TRBJ2-3 | . | . | TRBV7-2 | CASSLVRISTDTQYF | TGTGCCAGCAGCTTGGTCAGGATTAGCACAGATACGCAGTATTTT
TRBJ2-7 | . | . | TRBV6-1 | CASSEFTGPRVEQYF | TGTGCCAGCAGTGAGTTCACAGGCCCCAGGGTAGAGCAGTACTTC
TRBJ2-6 | . | . | TRBV29-1 | CSVGSGAGANVLTF | TGCAGCGTTGGTAGTGGGGCTGGGGCCAACGTCCTGACTTTC
TRBJ1-3 | . | . | TRBV30 | CAWSPTENTIYF | TGTGCCTGGAGCCCCACGGAAAACACCATATATTTT
TRBJ1-3 | . | TRBD1 | TRBV29-1 | CSARTLGTGGPNTIYF | TGCAGCGCCCGGACTTTGGGGACAGGGGGACCAAACACCATATATTTT
TRBJ2-7 | . | TRBD1 | TRBV2 | CASSLTGSHQSREQYF | TGTGCCAGCAGTCTGACAGGGTCCCACCAATCTCGCGAGCAGTACTTC
TRBJ2-7 | . | . | TRBV7-2 | CASGSGPSTYEQYF | TGTGCCAGCGGCTCCGGGCCGAGCACCTACGAGCAGTACTTC
TRBJ1-1 | . | . | TRBV30 | CAWSLTGTWNTEAFF | TGTGCCTGGAGTCTGACAGGTACTTGGAACACTGAAGCTTTCTTT
TRBJ2-7 | . | TRBD1 | TRBV7-8 | CASSSSIGTGESYEQYF | TGTGCCAGCAGCTCATCCATCGGGACAGGGGAGTCCTACGAGCAGTACTTC
TRBJ2-2 | . | . | TRBV12-2 | CASRLAVAGETGELFF | TGTGCAAGTCGCTTAGCGGTAGCGGGGGAAACCGGGGAGCTGTTTTTT
TRBJ2-1 | . | TRBD2 | TRBV5-1 | CASSLTLAGATGEQFF | TGCGCCAGCAGCTTGACGCTAGCGGGGGCCACGGGTGAGCAGTTCTTC
TRBJ1-5 | . | TRBD1 | TRBV19 | CASRKQGFLQPQHF | TGTGCCAGTAGAAAACAGGGGTTTTTGCAGCCCCAGCATTTT
TRBJ2-3 | . | . | TRBV19 | CASRLSGDTQYF | TGTGCCAGTAGACTAAGCGGAGATACGCAGTATTTT
TRBJ1-5 | . | . | TRBV11-2 | CASPQQGGRPNQPQHF | TGTGCCAGCCCGCAACAGGGAGGTCGGCCCAATCAGCCCCAGCATTTT
TRBJ2-3 | once | . | TRBV5-5 | CASSFLGERVDTQYF | TGTGCCAGCAGCTTTTTAGGGGAGAGAGTGGATACGCAGTATTTT
TRBJ2-1 | . | TRBD1 | TRBV19 | CASRENRGNEQFF | TGTGCCAGTAGAGAAAACAGGGGAAATGAGCAGTTCTTC
TRBJ1-1 | . | . | TRBV6-6 | CAICKGGNTEAFF | TGTGCCATTTGCAAGGGAGGGAACACTGAAGCTTTCTTT
TRBJ2-2 | . | . | TRBV6-1 | CAGSGVGIGELFF | TGTGCCGGCTCGGGAGTGGGTATCGGGGAGCTGTTTTTT
TRBJ2-1 | . | . | TRBV7-6 | CASSLEWGPYNEQFF | TGTGCCAGCAGCTTAGAATGGGGGCCTTACAATGAGCAGTTCTTC
TRBJ1-2 | . | . | TRBV28 | CASSRRSNYGYTF | TGTGCCAGCAGTAGACGGAGTAACTATGGCTACACCTTC
TRBJ2-1 | . | TRBD2 | TRBV5-4 | CASSSSSGGYNEQFF | TGTGCCAGCAGCTCCTCTAGCGGGGGCTACAATGAGCAGTTCTTC
TRBJ2-7 | . | . | TRBV27 | CASSSTQLGGRYEQYF | TGTGCCAGCAGTTCGACGCAACTGGGGGGCAGGTACGAGCAGTACTTC
TRBJ2-7 | . | TRBD2 | TRBV7-2 | CASSRAGGVTYEQYF | TGTGCCAGCAGCCGAGCGGGGGGGGTGACCTACGAGCAGTACTTC
TRBJ1-2 | . | . | TRBV19 | CASSIGVEANYGYTF | TGTGCCAGTAGTATAGGAGTGGAAGCTAACTATGGCTACACCTTC
TRBJ1-4 | . | . | TRBV4-3 | CASSPQQGREKLFF | TGCGCCAGCAGCCCGCAACAGGGACGGGAAAAACTGTTTTTT
TRBJ1-5 | . | . | TRBV27 | CASSLTGYSNQPQHF | TGTGCCAGCAGTTTGACAGGCTATAGCAATCAGCCCCAGCATTTT
TRBJ1-1 | . | . | TRBV21-1 | CASSKAGQGNTEAFF | TGTGCCAGCAGCAAAGCGGGGCAGGGGAACACTGAAGCTTTCTTT
TRBJ1-3 | once | . | TRBV4-3 | CASSQDYGGDGNTIYF | TGCGCCAGCAGCCAAGATTACGGGGGAGATGGAAACACCATATATTTT
TRBJ1-1 | . | . | TRBV6-1 | CASWYLSGNTEAFF | TGTGCCAGCTGGTATCTCTCGGGGAACACTGAAGCTTTCTTT
TRBJ1-2 | few | . | TRBV19 | CASSTQGLHNYGYTF | TGTGCCAGTAGTACCCAGGGGCTCCATAACTATGGCTACACCTTC
TRBJ2-2 | . | . | TRBV5-1 | CASTDRGGELFF | TGCGCCAGCACCGATCGGGGCGGGGAGCTGTTTTTT
TRBJ2-2 | . | . | TRBV6-5 | CASSYSGRHTGELFF | TGTGCCAGCAGTTACTCTGGACGGCACACCGGGGAGCTGTTTTTT
TRBJ1-1 | . | TRBD1 | TRBV7-9 | CASSPSRTGTTEAFF | TGTGCCAGCAGCCCCTCCCGGACAGGGACCACTGAAGCTTTCTTT